The present entry profiles one TCR beta chain with its context. Method: immunoSEQ multiplex PCR; TCRdb's copy keeps in-frame clones and lacks some. This sample has 120,000 to 150,000 clones; approximately 90% occur once, and the top ten carry about 3.7%. The CDR3 consists of 15 residues. CDR1 is SGHAT, CDR2 FQNNGV, per germline. The V and J ends lost 6 bases and 3 bases, in that order; junction bases with no gene match: 9. This entry is derived from a study of T cell responses to AZD1222 COVID-19 vaccine. This sample comprised peripheral blood, obtained on day 0 of MenACWY control vaccination. The source of this sequence is an adult in good health. The rearrangement uses TRBV11-2 and TRBJ2-7; 9 bases match TRBD2. This CDR3 reads CASRVTSGDLYEQYF. The CDR3 nucleotides are TGTGCCAGCAGAGTGACTAGCGGTGACCTCTACGAGCAGTACTTC. The whole variable domain, filled in from reference TRBV11-2 and TRBJ2-7, reads EAGVAQSPRYKIIEKRQSVAFWCNPISGHATLYWYQQILGQGPKLLIQFQNNGVVDDSQLPKDRFSAERLKGVDSTLKIQPAKLEDSAVYLCASRVTSGDLYEQYFGPGTRLTVT.